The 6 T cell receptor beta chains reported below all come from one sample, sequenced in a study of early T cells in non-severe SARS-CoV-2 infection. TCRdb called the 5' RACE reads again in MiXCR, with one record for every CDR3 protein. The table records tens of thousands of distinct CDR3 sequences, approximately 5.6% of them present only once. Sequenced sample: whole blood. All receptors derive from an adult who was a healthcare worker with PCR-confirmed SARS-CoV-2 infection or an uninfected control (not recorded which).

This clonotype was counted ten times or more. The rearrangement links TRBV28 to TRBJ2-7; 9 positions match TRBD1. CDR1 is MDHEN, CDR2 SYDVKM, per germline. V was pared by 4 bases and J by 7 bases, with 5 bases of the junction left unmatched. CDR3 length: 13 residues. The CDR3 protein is CASSSTGTGEQYF. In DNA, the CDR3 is TGTGCCAGCAGTTCTACCGGGACAGGGGAGCAGTACTTC.

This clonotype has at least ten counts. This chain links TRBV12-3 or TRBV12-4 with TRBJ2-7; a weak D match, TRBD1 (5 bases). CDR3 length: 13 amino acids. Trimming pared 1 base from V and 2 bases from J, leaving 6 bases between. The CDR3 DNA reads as TGTGCCAGCAGTTTAGACAGGCCCTACGAGCAGTACTTC. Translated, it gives CASSLDRPYEQYF.

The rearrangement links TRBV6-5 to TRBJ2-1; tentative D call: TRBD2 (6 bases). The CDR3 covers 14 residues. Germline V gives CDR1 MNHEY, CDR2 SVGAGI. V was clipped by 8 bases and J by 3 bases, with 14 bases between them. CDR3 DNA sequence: TGTGCCAGCTACGGGGGAGGATACTACAATGAGCAGTTCTTC. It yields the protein CASYGGGYYNEQFF.

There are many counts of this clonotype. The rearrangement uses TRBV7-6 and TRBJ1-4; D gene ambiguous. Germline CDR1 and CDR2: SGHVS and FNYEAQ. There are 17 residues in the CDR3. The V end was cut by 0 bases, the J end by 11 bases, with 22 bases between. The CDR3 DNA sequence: TGTGCCAGCAGCTTAGCGACTAGGGCGGCCGTAGTAGAGAAACTGTTTTTT. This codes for CASSLATRAAVVEKLFF.

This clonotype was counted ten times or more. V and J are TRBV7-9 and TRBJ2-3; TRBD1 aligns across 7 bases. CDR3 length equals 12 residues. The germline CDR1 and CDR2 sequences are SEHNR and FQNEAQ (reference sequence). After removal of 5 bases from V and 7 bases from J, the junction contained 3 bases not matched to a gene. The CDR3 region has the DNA TGTGCCAGCAGCCCGACAGGGTATACGCAGTATTTT. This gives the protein CASSPTGYTQYF.

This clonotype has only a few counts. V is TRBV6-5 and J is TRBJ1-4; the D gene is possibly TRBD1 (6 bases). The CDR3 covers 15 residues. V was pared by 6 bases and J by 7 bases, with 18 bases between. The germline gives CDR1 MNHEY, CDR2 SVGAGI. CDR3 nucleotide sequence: TGTGCCAGCAGACGGACAGCTTTAGGGGGTGAAAAACTGTTTTTT. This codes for CASRRTALGGEKLFF.